Following are 28 T cell receptor beta chains from one sample sequenced in a study of shared clonotypes between healthy human individuals. Clones were read by immunoSEQ multiplex PCR, and TCRdb kept only the in-frame ones, dropping some. Here the sample spans approximately 2.1 million clones, roughly 93% being singletons. Specimen: naive CD4+ T cells from PBMCs. Subset defined: CD45RA+ positively selected. Source of these receptors: a young man in good health. Some clones in this sample may be carry-over from other donors' samples.

The genes are TRBV10-1 and TRBJ1-3; D uncertain. Trimming shortened V by 3 bases and J by 7 bases, and 7 bases separated the two germline ends. Germline V gene sequence: CDR1 WNHNN, CDR2 SYGVQD (reference sequence). CDR3 length equals 12 residues. The CDR3 sequence is CASSDSGNTIYF. CDR3 nucleotide sequence: TGCGCCAGCAGTGACAGTGGGAACACCATATATTTT.

This sequence joins TRBV7-3 and TRBJ2-5, with 10 nucleotides matching TRBD2. V shed 0 bases, J shed 7 bases, and the junction held 14 bases outside the gene matches. Germline V CDR1 and CDR2: SGHTA, FQGTGA. The length of the CDR3 is 18 residues. CDR3 DNA: TGTGCCAGCAGCTTAACACCACGGACTAGCGGTAGAGGGGGGACCCAGTACTTC. It yields the protein CASSLTPRTSGRGGTQYF.

J is TRBJ2-1 and V is TRBV5-4, with 11 nucleotides matching TRBD2. The CDR3 spans 15 residues. V lost 4 bases and J lost 7; bases outside the gene matches: 7. CDR1 is SGHNT and CDR2 is YYREEE in the germline V gene (reference sequence). CDR3 DNA sequence: TGTGCCAGCAGCCGTACTAGCGGGAGAGAAAATGAGCAGTTCTTC. It codes for CASSRTSGRENEQFF. Drawing the rest from reference TRBV5-4 and TRBJ2-1, the complete variable domain is ETGVTQSPTHLIKTRGQQVTLRCSSQSGHNTVSWYQQALGQGPQFIFQYYREEENGRGNFPPRFSGLQFPNYSSELNVNALELDDSALYLCASSRTSGRENEQFFGPGTRLTVL.

This chain uses TRBV6-4 with TRBJ1-2; D is uncertain. Per germline, CDR1 MRHNA and CDR2 SNTAGT. Trimming removed 7 bases at V and 8 bases at J, with 11 bases between. The CDR3 covers 11 residues. The CDR3 region is CASIPIAGYTF. CDR3 bases: TGTGCCAGCATCCCGATAGCAGGCTACACCTTC.

CDR3 DNA sequence: TGTGCCACCAGCAGGACCTCCGGGACAGGGGCCAACTATGGCTACACCTTC. Translating gives CATSRTSGTGANYGYTF. This chain joins TRBV15 and TRBJ1-2; 10 bases line up with TRBD1. The CDR3 is made up of 17 amino acids. CDR1 is LNHNV and CDR2 is YYDKDF in the germline V gene (reference sequence). Germline trimming cut 3 bases from V and 2 bases from J; bases unmatched to any gene: 9.

This chain connects TRBV27 to TRBJ1-2; TRBD1 might be the D (5 bases). Trimming shortened V by 6 bases and J by 2 bases, and 16 bases separated the two germline ends. The CDR3 runs 15 residues. Germline-derived CDR1 and CDR2 are MNHEY and SMNVEV (reference sequence). CDR3: CASSQYSGNNYGYTF. The DNA of the CDR3 is TGTGCCAGCAGCCAATATTCAGGGAACAACTATGGCTACACCTTC.

The rearrangement uses TRBV30 and TRBJ2-7; maybe TRBD1 (6 bases). CDR1 GTSNPN and CDR2 SVGIG come from the germline V gene (reference sequence). The CDR3 consists of 14 residues. V shed 3 bases and J shed 6 bases, with 18 bases lying between them. The DNA of the CDR3 is TGTGCCTGGAGCGGACAGACGGGGACGAGCGAGCAGTACTTC. Protein sequence: CAWSGQTGTSEQYF.

This clone was seen just once. The chain recombines TRBV14 with TRBJ1-2; D unclear. Germline V gene data show CDR1 as SGHDN and CDR2 as FVKESK. V lost 4 bases and J 2 bases, leaving 14 bases between the germline ends. The CDR3 consists of 15 residues. The CDR3 nucleotides read TGTGCCAGCAGCCGAGCGAGGGAGAAAAACTATGGCTACACCTTC. Its translation: CASSRAREKNYGYTF.

CDR3 amino acids: CASSQVGTGTRGGREQFF. The CDR3 DNA is TGCGCCAGCAGCCAAGTGGGGACCGGGACTAGGGGCGGTCGTGAGCAGTTCTTC. The rearrangement links TRBV4-3 to TRBJ2-1, with 8 bases that match TRBD2. CDR1 is LGHNA, CDR2 YSLEER, per germline. The CDR3 contains 18 residues. Trimming cost V 1 base and J 9 bases; bases outside gene matches: 17.

V is TRBV5-1 and J is TRBJ2-3; 10 bases match TRBD1. With V trimmed by 6 bases and J by 5 bases, 12 bases remained unmatched. This CDR3 comprises 16 residues. Germline CDR1 SGHRS, CDR2 YFSETQ. In DNA, the CDR3 is TGCGCCAGCACAAAGGGGGGACAGGGGAAGATAGATACGCAGTATTTT. Protein: CASTKGGQGKIDTQYF.

This chain joins TRBV6-1 and TRBJ1-1; 7 bases line up with TRBD1. Unmatched junction bases numbered 5, after V lost 0 bases and J lost 10 bases. This CDR3 is built from 13 residues. Germline CDR1 and CDR2: MNHNS and SASEGT. The CDR3 sequence: CASSEAQGSTAFF. In nucleotides, the CDR3 is TGTGCCAGCAGTGAAGCACAGGGGTCGACAGCTTTCTTT.

Details on this clone: This CDR3 is also generated by other DNA sequences in the sample. The rearrangement links TRBV6-1 to TRBJ2-1, with D maybe TRBD2 (6 bases). CDR3 length equals 16 residues. Trimming stripped 0 bases from V and 3 bases from J, with 12 bases between. Germline V gives CDR1 MNHNS, CDR2 SASEGT. CDR3 coding DNA: TGTGCCAGCAGTGAAGCAGGGTTAGCGGACTACAATGAGCAGTTCTTC. Translation gives CASSEAGLADYNEQFF.

This clone was seen just once. The chain has TRBV7-6 and TRBJ2-7; the D gene is possibly TRBD1 (6 bases). The V end was cut by 0 bases, the J end by 6 bases, with 15 bases between. The germline V gene has CDR1 SGHVS and CDR2 FNYEAQ. The CDR3 consists of 15 residues. The CDR3 spells CASSLAARGAGEQYF. The CDR3 DNA is TGTGCCAGCAGCTTAGCTGCCAGGGGCGCAGGCGAGCAGTACTTC.

As to this clone: Other DNA sequences of this sample code for an identical CDR3. J is TRBJ1-2 and V is TRBV30; the D is unclear. V lost 1 base to trimming and J lost 1 base, with 7 bases between them. CDR3 length: 13 residues. Germline-derived CDR1 and CDR2 are GTSNPN and SVGIG (reference sequence). CDR3 amino acids: CAWSAGSNYGYTF. The CDR3 coding sequence is TGTGCCTGGAGTGCGGGCAGTAACTATGGCTACACCTTC.

The chain links TRBV6-5 to TRBJ2-7; no clear D. Trimming shortened V by 6 bases and J by 2 bases, and 14 bases separated the two germline ends. CDR3 length: 14 residues. Germline V gene lookup returns CDR1 MNHEY and CDR2 SVGAGI. CDR3 in amino acids: CASSPGSPAYEQYF. CDR3 sequence (DNA): TGTGCCAGCAGCCCCGGAAGCCCGGCCTACGAGCAGTACTTC.

As regards this clone: The sample holds other DNA sequences that translate to the same CDR3. The rearrangement uses TRBV7-2 and TRBJ2-1; D might be TRBD1 (6 bases). CDR3 length: 14 residues. The germline gives CDR1 SGHTA, CDR2 FQGNSA. V was pared by 2 bases and J by 3 bases, with 8 bases between. The CDR3 spells CASSLQGSYNEQFF. The CDR3 DNA sequence: TGTGCCAGCAGCTTACAGGGGAGCTACAATGAGCAGTTCTTC.

This chain connects TRBV28 to TRBJ2-1; 8 nucleotides agree with TRBD1. CDR3 size: 14 residues. Germline V gives CDR1 MDHEN, CDR2 SYDVKM. After removal of 6 bases from V and 9 bases from J, the junction contained 10 bases not matched to a gene. The CDR3 sequence is CASRGTGQGREQFF. In DNA form, the CDR3 reads TGTGCCAGCAGGGGGACAGGCCAGGGGCGTGAGCAGTTCTTC.

The CDR3 nucleotides read TGTGCCAGCTCACCACCGGGGACAGCGTCAGATACGCAGTATTTT. This gives the protein CASSPPGTASDTQYF. The chain recombines TRBV18 with TRBJ2-3; 7 positions agree with TRBD1. After removal of 0 bases from V and 4 bases from J, the junction contained 4 bases not matched to a gene. In germline, CDR1 is KGHSH, CDR2 LQKENI. This CDR3 is 15 amino acids long.

This chain joins TRBV4-3 and TRBJ2-1; TRBD2 is a possible D gene (5 bases). The CDR3 consists of 17 residues. Germline V gives CDR1 LGHNA, CDR2 YSLEER. The V gene lost 3 bases and the J gene lost 9 bases, with 24 bases spanning the gap. The CDR3 spells CASSQEPGSMGFSEQFF. The CDR3 DNA sequence: TGCGCCAGCAGCCAGGAGCCTGGGAGTATGGGATTCAGTGAGCAGTTCTTC.

This clone was recorded once. A junction boundary mismatches the germline segment, possibly from a read error. This chain links TRBV19 with TRBJ1-4; D is uncertain. Germline-derived CDR1 and CDR2 are LNHDA and SQIVND (reference sequence). The CDR3 has 11 residues. The CDR3 DNA reads as TGTGCCAGTAGTCGTACCGAAAAGCTGTTTTTT. Its protein is CASSRTEKLFF.

The CDR3 sequence: CASNPGGGTYSYEQYF. CDR3 sequence (DNA): TGTGCCAGCAACCCGGGGGGAGGGACCTACTCCTACGAGCAGTACTTC. The chain joins TRBV28 to TRBJ2-7, with TRBD2 identical over 7 bases. V shed 7 bases, J shed 0 bases, and the junction held 12 bases outside the gene matches. The CDR3 length is 16 residues. Germline CDR1 MDHEN, CDR2 SYDVKM.

Points on this clone: At the DNA level, this CDR3 is encoded by other sequences in the same sample as well. The V and J genes are TRBV2 and TRBJ2-5; D might be TRBD1 (6 bases). Germline V gives CDR1 SNHLY, CDR2 FYNNEI. CDR3 length: 16 residues. V was shortened by 0 bases and J by 1 base, with 12 bases between the two germline ends. The CDR3 loop reads CASSEAQGRGQETQYF. The CDR3 DNA reads TGTGCCAGCAGTGAAGCACAGGGTAGGGGCCAAGAGACCCAGTACTTC.

The chain couples TRBV11-2 to TRBJ2-7, with D tentatively TRBD1 (6 bases). V lost 1 base and J 2 bases, leaving 15 bases between the germline ends. CDR3 length equals 16 residues. Germline-derived CDR1 and CDR2 are SGHAT and FQNNGV. Here the CDR3 DNA reads TGTGCCAGCAGCTTAGCCGGACAGTCGCCGACCTACGAGCAGTACTTC. This translates into CASSLAGQSPTYEQYF.

V usage is TRBV27 and J usage is TRBJ2-7, with 7 nucleotides matching TRBD2. Germline CDR1 is MNHEY and CDR2 is SMNVEV (reference sequence). The CDR3 has 15 residues. Unmatched junction bases numbered 12, after V lost 9 bases and J lost 1 base. The CDR3 DNA reads as TGTGCCAGTAAGTCCGGGACGGGGGGTTCCTACGAGCAGTACTTC. Translation gives CASKSGTGGSYEQYF.

The chain employs TRBV28 and TRBJ1-5; weak D call: TRBD1 (6 bases). Germline lookup yields CDR1 MDHEN and CDR2 SYDVKM. This CDR3 contains 15 residues. V was shortened by 5 bases and J by 4 bases, with 15 bases between the two germline ends. The CDR3 sequence is CASSRIRGTNQPQHF. For the CDR3, the DNA is TGTGCCAGCAGTCGCATCAGGGGAACTAATCAGCCCCAGCATTTT.

The genes are TRBV6-1 and TRBJ2-7, with D unclear. Trimming stripped 2 bases from V and 3 bases from J, with 11 bases between. CDR1 MNHNS and CDR2 SASEGT come from the germline V gene. The length of the CDR3 is 14 residues. CDR3 coding DNA: TGTGCCAGCAGTGAACCAGGCAGAGACTACGAGCAGTACTTC. Amino acids: CASSEPGRDYEQYF.

The chain links TRBV27 to TRBJ1-4; D call uncertain. The germline V and J ends were trimmed by 5 bases and 7 bases, with 11 bases remaining between them. The CDR3 has 13 amino acids. Per germline, CDR1 MNHEY and CDR2 SMNVEV (reference sequence). CDR3 nucleotides: TGTGCCAGCAGTCCCCTGGGAGGTGAAAAACTGTTTTTT. The encoded protein is CASSPLGGEKLFF. Full variable domain (rest looked up from reference TRBV27 and TRBJ1-4): EAQVTQNPRYLITVTGKKLTVTCSQNMNHEYMSWYRQDPGLGLRQIYYSMNVEVTDKGDVPEGYKVSRKEKRNFPLILESPSPNQTSLYFCASSPLGGEKLFFGSGTQLSVL.

The chain uses TRBV2 and TRBJ1-5; a possible D gene is TRBD1 (6 bases). The CDR3 extends over 14 amino acids. With 10 bases removed from V and 3 bases from J, the gap between germline ends came to 16 bases. Germline V gene data show CDR1 as SNHLY and CDR2 as FYNNEI. CDR3 loop: CAISRDTTNQPQHF. In DNA, the CDR3 is TGTGCCATCAGCCGGGACACCACCAATCAGCCCCAGCATTTT. Full variable domain (remainder filled in from reference TRBV2 and TRBJ1-5): EPEVTQTPSHQVTQMGQEVILRCVPISNHLYFYWYRQILGQKVEFLVSFYNNEISEKSEIFDDQFSVERPDGSNFTLKIRSTKLEDSAMYFCAISRDTTNQPQHFGDGTRLSIL.